This T cell receptor (beta chain) originates from a study of T cells in tuberculosis. Study in general: CD1B tetramers identified T cells specific for mycobacterial lipid GMM. General observations from the study: The TCR-beta difference was not significant; alpha differences partly reflected length.

The CDR3 contains 18 residues. CDR1 is SEHNR, CDR2 FQNEAQ, per germline (reference sequence). Losses at the gene ends were 2 bases for V and 5 bases for J; bases not matched to a gene: 12. Assay used: immunoSEQ multiplex PCR; TCRdb lists only in-frame clones, some missing. The table includes some 41,000 clones, around 92% detected once. This clone occurred once. Its antigen is undetermined. The sequenced sample was PBMCs. The chain has TRBV7-9 and TRBJ2-1; 10 positions match TRBD2. This TCR came from a donor aged 10-35 years with latent tuberculosis or without tuberculosis infection. Some clones in this sample may be carry-over from other donors' samples. As DNA, the CDR3 is TGTGCCAGCAGCTTACCCGGCCTAGCGGGGGTCCCTGACAATGAGCAGTTCTTC. Encoded protein: CASSLPGLAGVPDNEQFF.